These 5 T cell receptor beta chains came from one sample sequenced in a study of shared T cell receptors in the human thymus. Assay: immunoSEQ multiplex PCR; the TCRdb copy retains only in-frame clones and omits some. The data show over 650,000 clones, with about 90% seen just once and 0.0094% held by the top ten. The same specimen was also included in a second study, on human thymus T cells.

The sample was thymocytes. The receptors stem from a boy in the first two years of life with a congenital heart defect.

The chain employs TRBV28 and TRBJ2-6; 10 bases are a match to TRBD1. The CDR3 has 17 amino acids. Germline CDR1 reads MDHEN; CDR2 reads SYDVKM. Unmatched junction bases numbered 5, after V lost 6 bases and J lost 0 bases. CDR3 sequence: CASSWDRGHSGANVLTF. The CDR3 DNA reads TGTGCCAGCAGCTGGGACAGGGGCCACTCTGGGGCCAACGTCCTGACTTTC.

The J gene is TRBJ1-5, the V gene TRBV15; TRBD1 matches at 10 bases. CDR1 is LNHNV, CDR2 YYDKDF, per germline (reference sequence). The J segment lost 0 bases and the V segment lost 1 base, leaving 9 bases of the junction unmatched. The CDR3 contains 19 residues. CDR3 region: CATSRGGQGRMISNQPQHF. The DNA of the CDR3 is TGTGCCACCAGCAGAGGGGGACAGGGGAGGATGATTAGCAATCAGCCCCAGCATTTT.

This clone was recorded a few times. The genes are TRBV6-1 and TRBJ1-3; 7 nucleotides align to TRBD1. This CDR3 spans 15 amino acids. Trimming removed 2 bases from V and 3 bases from J; junction bases left unmatched: 4. Germline loops: CDR1 MNHNS, CDR2 SASEGT. The CDR3 sequence is CASSELPGGGNTIYF. CDR3 sequence (DNA): TGTGCCAGCAGTGAACTGCCAGGGGGTGGAAACACCATATATTTT.

This chain joins TRBV6-4 and TRBJ2-5; 14 positions agree with TRBD2. Germline trimming cut 1 base from V and 2 bases from J; bases unmatched to any gene: 6. CDR1 and CDR2 (germline): MRHNA, SNTAGT. CDR3 length: 18 amino acids. CDR3 sequence: CASSDLPGLAGVQETQYF. Here the CDR3 DNA reads TGTGCCAGCAGTGACTTACCGGGACTAGCGGGGGTTCAAGAGACCCAGTACTTC.

The chain combines TRBV14 with TRBJ1-1; 7 bases line up with TRBD1. V dropped 3 bases and J dropped 1; count of bases not matched to a gene: 8. In germline, CDR1 is SGHDN, CDR2 FVKESK. This CDR3 spans 16 amino acids. In nucleotides, the CDR3 is TGTGCCAGCAGCCAGACTAACACAGGGGCGAACACTGAAGCTTTCTTT. Encoded protein: CASSQTNTGANTEAFF.